This T cell receptor (beta chain) stems from a study of blood T cell repertoires in COVID-19. Libraries were prepared by immunoSEQ multiplex PCR; TCRdb keeps only in-frame clonotypes and omits some of them. The sample lists 190,000 or so clones, 90% seen once, with 0.62% in the top ten. Germline V gene lookup returns CDR1 KGHSH and CDR2 LQKENI. Trimming pared 2 bases from V and 5 bases from J, leaving 9 bases between. The CDR3 length is 13 residues. The chain recombines TRBV18 with TRBJ1-1; D is possibly TRBD1 (5 bases). The TCR originated in a man aged 50 or older with acute or convalescent COVID-19. The source material was peripheral blood. The CDR3 reads CASSPTRATEAFF. The CDR3 DNA is TGTGCCAGCTCACCAACCAGGGCTACTGAAGCTTTCTTT.